The rows below give T cell receptor beta chains drawn from one sample of a study of identical twins. MiXCR was run by TCRdb on the 5' RACE reads, yielding one entry per CDR3 protein. The sample carries just under 650,000 distinct CDR3 sequences, about 7% recorded once. These data were also filed under a second study, of yellow fever vaccine responses in identical twins.

The sample taken for sequencing was PBMCs. These receptors came from a woman between 18 and 29 years old in good health. Each CDR3 is given with its conserved first and last residue. A D gene is named only where the DNA matches it firmly. Not every row has a clone size; where given, it reads once, few, many or a size class.

clone_size: few
d_call: TRBD2
j_call: TRBJ2-3
v_call: TRBV4-1
cdr3_aa: CASSQPREARTDTQYF
cdr3_nt: TGCGCCAGCAGCCAACCTCGGGAGGCCCGCACAGATACGCAGTATTTT

clone_size: many
d_call: NA
j_call: TRBJ2-2
v_call: TRBV5-1
cdr3_aa: CASSLAGASSGTGELFF
cdr3_nt: TGCGCCAGCAGCTTGGCCGGGGCTAGCTCCGGCACCGGGGAGCTGTTTTTT

clone_size: many
d_call: TRBD1
j_call: TRBJ2-7
v_call: TRBV7-2
cdr3_aa: CASSFIRDRGSYEQYF
cdr3_nt: TGTGCCAGCAGCTTCATCCGGGACAGAGGTTCCTACGAGCAGTACTTC

clone_size: many
d_call: NA
j_call: TRBJ2-1
v_call: TRBV12-3/TRBV12-4
cdr3_aa: CASSFKFTGSSYNEQFF
cdr3_nt: TGTGCCAGCAGTTTTAAGTTCACAGGGAGCTCCTACAATGAGCAGTTCTTC

clone_size: NA
d_call: NA
j_call: TRBJ1-2
v_call: TRBV20-1
cdr3_aa: CSARDSTGGGYTF
cdr3_nt: TGCAGTGCTAGAGATAGTACGGGAGGAGGCTACACCTTC

clone_size: NA
d_call: TRBD2
j_call: TRBJ2-3
v_call: TRBV4-2
cdr3_aa: CAISQEGTSVADTQYF
cdr3_nt: TGTGCCATCAGCCAGGAGGGGACTAGCGTAGCAGATACGCAGTATTTT

clone_size: few
d_call: NA
j_call: TRBJ2-1
v_call: TRBV12-3/TRBV12-4
cdr3_aa: CASRSFVGNEQFF
cdr3_nt: TGTGCCAGCAGGTCGTTTGTGGGCAATGAGCAGTTCTTC

clone_size: NA
d_call: TRBD2
j_call: TRBJ2-3
v_call: TRBV5-1
cdr3_aa: CASNSGGVTDTQYF
cdr3_nt: TGCGCCAGCAATAGCGGGGGGGTGACAGATACGCAGTATTTT

clone_size: many
d_call: NA
j_call: TRBJ2-3
v_call: TRBV14
cdr3_aa: CASNQGTDTQYF
cdr3_nt: TGTGCCAGCAACCAAGGGACAGATACGCAGTATTTT

clone_size: many
d_call: NA
j_call: TRBJ2-6
v_call: TRBV12-3/TRBV12-4
cdr3_aa: CASSLGTVYVLTF
cdr3_nt: TGTGCCAGCAGTTTGGGGACCGTATACGTCCTGACTTTC

clone_size: many
d_call: NA
j_call: TRBJ2-5
v_call: TRBV7-6
cdr3_aa: CASSLKHSQETQYF
cdr3_nt: TGTGCCAGCAGCTTAAAACACTCTCAAGAGACCCAGTACTTC

clone_size: few
d_call: TRBD2
j_call: TRBJ2-2
v_call: TRBV29-1
cdr3_aa: CSVALAGGTGELFF
cdr3_nt: TGCAGCGTTGCACTAGCGGGGGGCACCGGGGAGCTGTTTTTT

clone_size: many
d_call: TRBD2
j_call: TRBJ2-2
v_call: TRBV5-4
cdr3_aa: CASSSKNRGAGELFF
cdr3_nt: TGTGCCAGCAGCTCGAAGAACCGGGGGGCCGGGGAGCTGTTTTTT

clone_size: many
d_call: NA
j_call: TRBJ1-5
v_call: TRBV4-1
cdr3_aa: CASSYFQGNQPQHF
cdr3_nt: TGCGCCAGCAGTTATTTCCAGGGAAATCAGCCCCAGCATTTT

clone_size: many
d_call: NA
j_call: TRBJ1-5
v_call: TRBV6-1
cdr3_aa: CASSPDRNNQPQHF
cdr3_nt: TGTGCCAGCAGTCCCGACAGGAACAATCAGCCCCAGCATTTT

clone_size: many
d_call: TRBD1
j_call: TRBJ2-5
v_call: TRBV12-3/TRBV12-4
cdr3_aa: CASSERTGLIRETQYF
cdr3_nt: TGTGCCAGCAGCGAAAGGACAGGCCTCATCCGGGAGACCCAGTACTTC

clone_size: NA
d_call: NA
j_call: TRBJ1-4
v_call: TRBV19
cdr3_aa: CATTLSGGTNEKLFF
cdr3_nt: TGTGCCACCACACTCTCCGGAGGAACTAATGAAAAACTGTTTTTT

clone_size: few
d_call: TRBD2
j_call: TRBJ2-7
v_call: TRBV5-5
cdr3_aa: CASSFGRLTSGNTYEQYF
cdr3_nt: TGTGCCAGCAGCTTTGGCAGGCTGACTAGCGGGAACACCTACGAGCAGTACTTC

clone_size: few
d_call: NA
j_call: TRBJ2-1
v_call: TRBV11-2
cdr3_aa: CASTQYNEQFF
cdr3_nt: TGTGCCAGCACCCAATACAATGAGCAGTTCTTC